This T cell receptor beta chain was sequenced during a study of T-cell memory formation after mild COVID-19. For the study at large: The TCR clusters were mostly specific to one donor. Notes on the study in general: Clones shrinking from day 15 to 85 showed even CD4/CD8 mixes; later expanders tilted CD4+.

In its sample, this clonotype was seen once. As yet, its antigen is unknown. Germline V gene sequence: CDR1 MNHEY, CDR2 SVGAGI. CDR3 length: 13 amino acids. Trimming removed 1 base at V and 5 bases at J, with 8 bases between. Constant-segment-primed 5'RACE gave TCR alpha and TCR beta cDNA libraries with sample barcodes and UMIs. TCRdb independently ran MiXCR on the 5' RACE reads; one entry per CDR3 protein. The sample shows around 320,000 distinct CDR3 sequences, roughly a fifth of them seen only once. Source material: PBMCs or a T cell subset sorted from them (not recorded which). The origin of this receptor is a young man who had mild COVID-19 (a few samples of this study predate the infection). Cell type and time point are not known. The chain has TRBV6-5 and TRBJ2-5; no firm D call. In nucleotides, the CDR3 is TGTGCCAGCAGTTACTGGGCGGAGGAGACCCAGTACTTC. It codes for CASSYWAEETQYF.